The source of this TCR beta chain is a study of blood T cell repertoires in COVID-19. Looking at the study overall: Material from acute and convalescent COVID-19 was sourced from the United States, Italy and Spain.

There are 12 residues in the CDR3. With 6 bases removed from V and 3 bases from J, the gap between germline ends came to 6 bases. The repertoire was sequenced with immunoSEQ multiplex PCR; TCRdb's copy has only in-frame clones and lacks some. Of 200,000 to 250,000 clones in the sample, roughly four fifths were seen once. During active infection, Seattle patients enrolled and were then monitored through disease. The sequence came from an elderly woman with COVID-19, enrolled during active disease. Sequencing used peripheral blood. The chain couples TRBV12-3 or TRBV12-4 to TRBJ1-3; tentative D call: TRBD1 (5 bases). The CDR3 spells CASRTDGNTIYF. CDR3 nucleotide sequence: TGTGCCAGCAGGACAGATGGAAACACCATATATTTT.